Each of the 24 T cell receptor beta chains below was sequenced from the same sample in a study of T cell responses to AZD1222 COVID-19 vaccine. Generated by immunoSEQ multiplex PCR, the TCRdb table keeps only in-frame clones and is missing some. The sample has over 60,000 clones; around 79% are singletons. Sequenced material: peripheral blood, taken on day 0 of MenACWY control vaccination. These receptors were taken from an adult in good health.

The sample holds many counts of this clone. DNA for the CDR3: TGTGCCAGCAGTGATAGTCTAACTGTTTGGGATGAGCAGTTCTTC. Translating gives CASSDSLTVWDEQFF. The J gene is TRBJ2-1, the V gene TRBV2; D is ambiguous. Germline V lookup: CDR1 SNHLY, CDR2 FYNNEI. CDR3 size: 15 residues. Trimming shortened V by 3 bases and J by 8 bases, and 17 bases separated the two germline ends.

This clone has only a few counts. The rearrangement joins TRBV11-2 to TRBJ2-7, with D uncertain. The V and J ends lost 0 bases and 3 bases respectively, with 6 bases between them. The CDR3 covers 13 residues. Looked up from germline, CDR1 is SGHAT and CDR2 is FQNNGV. For the CDR3, the DNA is TGTGCCAGCAGCTTAGAAGACTTCTACGAGCAGTACTTC. Protein: CASSLEDFYEQYF.

This CDR3 is CASSQPRDGRAFF. For the CDR3, the DNA is TGTGCCAGCAGCCAGCCCCGGGACGGGAGGGCTTTCTTT. The chain couples TRBV11-2 to TRBJ1-1; D perhaps matches TRBD1 (5 bases). Trimming took 5 bases from V and 11 from J, leaving 18 bases between them. Germline V gives CDR1 SGHAT, CDR2 FQNNGV. The CDR3 covers 13 residues. The complete variable domain, with remaining parts taken from reference TRBV11-2 and TRBJ1-1, reads EAGVAQSPRYKIIEKRQSVAFWCNPISGHATLYWYQQILGQGPKLLIQFQNNGVVDDSQLPKDRFSAERLKGVDSTLKIQPAKLEDSAVYLCASSQPRDGRAFFGQGTRLTVV.

V and J are TRBV6-5 and TRBJ1-1, with TRBD1 as a possible D gene (6 bases). The germline V gene encodes CDR1 MNHEY and CDR2 SVGAGI. Trimming took off 6 bases at V and 4 bases at J, with 15 bases between the two ends. The CDR3 runs to 14 residues. The CDR3 loop reads CASRPPTGSTEAFF. CDR3 nucleotide sequence: TGTGCCAGCAGACCCCCCACAGGGTCCACTGAAGCTTTCTTT.

This clone was counted ten times or more. The chain is built from TRBV19 and TRBJ1-6, with unresolved D. V was trimmed by 5 bases and J by 7 bases, leaving 9 bases between them. CDR1 and CDR2 from the germline V gene are LNHDA and SQIVND (reference sequence). CDR3 size: 13 residues. The CDR3 DNA sequence: TGTGCCAGTAGTCAGCGAGGGAATTCACCCCTCCACTTT. This sequence encodes CASSQRGNSPLHF.

V gene TRBV28 combines with J gene TRBJ1-5; weak D call: TRBD1 (5 bases). V was trimmed by 2 bases and J by 1 base, leaving 12 bases between them. The CDR3 has 16 residues. Germline V gene data show CDR1 as MDHEN and CDR2 as SYDVKM. DNA of the CDR3: TGTGCCAGCAGTTTACCGACAGTTGTCAGCAATCAGCCCCAGCATTTT. It is translated as CASSLPTVVSNQPQHF.

This clone was recorded a few times. The chain carries TRBV2 and TRBJ2-6; maybe TRBD2 (6 bases). Trimming removed 7 bases at V and 4 bases at J, with 17 bases between. The CDR3 length is 16 residues. CDR1 and CDR2 (germline): SNHLY, FYNNEI. The CDR3 loop is CASNFPGVGGANVLTF. In nucleotides, the CDR3 is TGTGCCAGCAATTTCCCGGGGGTTGGCGGGGCCAACGTCCTGACTTTC.

J is TRBJ2-3 and V is TRBV24-1; perhaps TRBD2 as D (6 bases). V lost 0 bases and J 0 bases, leaving 12 bases between the germline ends. CDR3 length equals 17 residues. Germline V gene data show CDR1 as KGHDR and CDR2 as SFDVKD. The CDR3 nucleotides are TGTGCCACCAGTGATTTGCCGGGACTGACTAGCACAGATACGCAGTATTTT. This codes for CATSDLPGLTSTDTQYF.

The gene calls are TRBV5-6 and TRBJ1-2; no definite D call. The ends were cut back, 0 bases at V and 3 bases at J, with 9 bases in the middle. CDR3 length: 14 residues. Per the germline V gene, CDR1 is SGHDT and CDR2 is YYEEEE. CDR3 nucleotide sequence: TGTGCCAGCAGCTTGGCCGTGGATTACTATGGCTACACCTTC. Its translation: CASSLAVDYYGYTF.

This clone was seen more than once but under ten times. The chain couples TRBV27 to TRBJ2-2, with D hard to call. Trimming took 7 bases from V and 8 from J, leaving 14 bases between them. This CDR3 is 13 amino acids long. Germline loops: CDR1 MNHEY, CDR2 SMNVEV (reference sequence). The CDR3 loop reads CASKVQGFGELFF. CDR3 DNA: TGTGCCAGCAAAGTCCAAGGCTTTGGGGAGCTGTTTTTT.

The rearrangement uses TRBV19 and TRBJ1-2; D remains unclear. Trimming pared 6 bases from V and 7 bases from J, leaving 18 bases between. CDR1 is LNHDA and CDR2 is SQIVND in the germline V gene (reference sequence). The CDR3 spans 14 residues. This CDR3 reads CASRPNAGSSGYTF. The CDR3 nucleotides read TGTGCCAGTAGACCTAACGCCGGCAGTAGTGGCTACACCTTC.

The chain uses TRBV5-1 and TRBJ2-3; TRBD2 matches at 11 bases. The V gene's germline CDR1 is SGHRS and CDR2 YFSETQ. The V segment lost 3 bases and the J segment 2 bases; nucleotides outside the gene matches: 5. The CDR3 loop spans 16 amino acids. The CDR3 loop is CASSSGLAADTDTQYF. In DNA form, the CDR3 reads TGCGCCAGCAGCTCGGGACTAGCGGCGGACACAGATACGCAGTATTTT.

The chain couples TRBV2 to TRBJ2-2; 11 nucleotides align to TRBD2. This CDR3 region has 17 residues. V lost 5 bases to trimming and J lost 6 bases; unmatched junction nucleotides: 11. CDR1 SNHLY and CDR2 FYNNEI come from the germline V gene. The CDR3: CASSQTSGISLSGELFF. The CDR3 bases are TGTGCCAGCAGTCAGACTAGCGGGATAAGTTTGTCCGGGGAGCTGTTTTTT.

V usage is TRBV2 and J usage is TRBJ2-1, with TRBD2 as a possible D gene (6 bases). CDR1 is SNHLY and CDR2 is FYNNEI in the germline V gene. V lost 1 base and J lost 6, with 7 bases in between. The CDR3 consists of 13 residues. The CDR3 is CASSEGLGNEQFF. CDR3 in DNA: TGTGCCAGCAGTGAAGGACTAGGCAATGAGCAGTTCTTC.

The J gene is TRBJ1-1, the V gene TRBV25-1; 9 bases agree with TRBD1. CDR1 MGHDK and CDR2 SYGVNS come from the germline V gene. With V trimmed by 0 bases and J by 10 bases, 12 bases remained unmatched. The CDR3 extends over 16 amino acids. The chain's CDR3 is CASSEYGTGGRQRAFF. CDR3 DNA sequence: TGTGCCAGCAGTGAATATGGAACAGGGGGCCGACAACGAGCTTTCTTT.

This chain links TRBV5-1 with TRBJ1-1; 8 nucleotides align to TRBD1. The CDR3 contains 16 residues. The V gene end was trimmed by 2 bases and the J gene end by 3 bases; junction bases not matched to a gene: 9. Germline CDR1 reads SGHRS; CDR2 reads YFSETQ. CDR3 protein: CASSFFRGRGDTEAFF. In DNA, the CDR3 is TGCGCCAGCAGCTTTTTCAGGGGGCGAGGAGACACTGAAGCTTTCTTT.

The rearrangement links TRBV28 to TRBJ1-6; possible D gene TRBD1, 6 bases. The germline V gene encodes CDR1 MDHEN and CDR2 SYDVKM. The ends were cut back, 6 bases at V and 10 bases at J, with 16 bases in the middle. There are 14 residues in the CDR3. CDR3: CASSSDRSRSPLHF. CDR3 in DNA: TGTGCCAGCAGCTCGGACAGATCCAGGTCACCCCTCCACTTT.

The rearrangement links TRBV5-5 to TRBJ2-1; TRBD2 aligns across 9 bases. Trimming took 4 bases from V and 0 from J; bases not matched to a gene: 2. CDR1 is SGHKS, CDR2 YYEKEE, per germline (reference sequence). This CDR3 spans 15 amino acids. The chain's CDR3 is CASSISGSSYNEQFF. The DNA of the CDR3 is TGTGCCAGCAGCATTAGCGGGAGCTCCTACAATGAGCAGTTCTTC.

The V gene is TRBV7-9, the J gene TRBJ2-7; the D gene could be TRBD1 or TRBD2 (6 bases each). V was pared by 5 bases and J by 0 bases, with 14 bases between. The CDR3 consists of 15 residues. Germline V lookup: CDR1 SEHNR, CDR2 FQNEAQ (reference sequence). The CDR3 spells CASSPKGGTSYEQYF. The CDR3 bases are TGTGCCAGCAGCCCCAAGGGGGGTACCTCCTACGAGCAGTACTTC.

The chain combines TRBV6-5 with TRBJ1-3, with D hard to call. This CDR3 has 14 residues. Trimming cost V 6 bases and J 0 bases, with 9 bases left between them. Germline values: CDR1 MNHEY, CDR2 SVGAGI. The CDR3 loop is CASSDVSSGNTIYF. The CDR3 coding sequence is TGTGCCAGCAGCGACGTTTCCTCTGGAAACACCATATATTTT.

This clone was seen ten or more times. The gene calls are TRBV29-1 and TRBJ1-1; perhaps TRBD1 as D (5 bases). Germline CDR1 reads SQVTM; CDR2 reads ANQGSEA. Trimming left V 4 bases short and J 5 bases short, with 14 bases between. The CDR3 spans 13 residues. Written as DNA, the CDR3 is TGCAGCGTTGGGAAATACGGGGGAACTGAAGCTTTCTTT. This translates into CSVGKYGGTEAFF.

The gene calls are TRBV7-3 and TRBJ2-1; TRBD1 matches 9 bases. The CDR3 is 12 amino acids. Trimming at V came to 6 bases and at J to 9 bases, leaving 3 bases not matched to a gene. In germline, CDR1 is SGHTA, CDR2 FQGTGA. In DNA, the CDR3 is TGTGCCAGCAGTGAGACAGGGGGTGAGCAGTTCTTC. It codes for CASSETGGEQFF.

V gene TRBV7-3 combines with J gene TRBJ2-1, with TRBD2 identical over 9 bases. V shed 1 base, J shed 5 bases, and the junction held 0 bases outside the gene matches. The CDR3 loop spans 14 amino acids. CDR1 SGHTA and CDR2 FQGTGA come from the germline V gene. CDR3 loop: CASSLIAGDNEQFF. In DNA form, the CDR3 reads TGTGCCAGCAGCTTAATAGCGGGAGACAATGAGCAGTTCTTC. The variable domain in full, completed from reference TRBV7-3 and TRBJ2-1, reads GAGVSQTPSNKVTEKGKYVELRCDPISGHTALYWYRQSLGQGPEFLIYFQGTGAADDSGLPNDRFFAVRPEGSVSTLKIQRTERGDSAVYLCASSLIAGDNEQFFGPGTRLTVL.

This sequence joins TRBV3-1 (or the pseudogene TRBV3-2) and TRBJ2-5; no definite D call. The germline V gene encodes CDR1 LGHDT and CDR2 YNNKEL (reference sequence). The CDR3 runs 12 residues. Trimming removed 6 bases at V and 5 bases at J, with 10 bases between. As DNA, the CDR3 is TGTGCCAGCAGGGACCTCCAGGAGACCCAGTACTTC. Amino acids: CASRDLQETQYF.